The 13 T cell receptor beta chains in this list originate from one sample, sequenced in a study of response to subunit inactivated influenza vaccine. TCRdb passed the RT-PCR reads through MiXCR, listing each CDR3 protein once. The sample shows under 500,000 distinct CDR3 sequences, about a tenth of them seen only once. Sequenced here: PBMCs from blood, sampled roughly 48 days after vaccination. The receptors originated from a man aged 45-60 years who received an inactivated influenza vaccine.

V gene TRBV12-3 or TRBV12-4 combines with J gene TRBJ1-1; D is unresolved. The germline V and J ends were trimmed by 5 bases and 4 bases, with 17 bases remaining between them. This CDR3 is built from 15 residues. The CDR3 spells CASSAEGSLGTEAFF. CDR3 nucleotide sequence: TGTGCCAGCAGTGCCGAGGGCTCCTTGGGCACTGAAGCTTTCTTT.

Many counts were recorded for this clonotype. CDR3 loop: CASSGLAGELFF. For the CDR3, the DNA is TGTGCCAGCAGCGGACTAGCCGGGGAGCTGTTTTTT. The V call is TRBV27, the J call TRBJ2-2, with 7 bases aligning to TRBD2. Trimming removed 6 bases from V and 6 bases from J; junction bases left unmatched: 1. The CDR3 runs to 12 residues. Germline V CDR1 and CDR2: MNHEY, SMNVEV (reference sequence).

Ten or more counts support this clonotype. The chain combines TRBV10-3 with TRBJ2-1; TRBD2 is a possible D gene (5 bases). The germline V gene has CDR1 ENHRY and CDR2 SYGVKD. Trimming took off 3 bases at V and 12 bases at J, with 15 bases between the two ends. This CDR3 has 13 residues. In nucleotides, the CDR3 is TGTGCCATCAGTGACTCCCTAAGGGCGGGGCAGTTCTTC. Translated, it gives CAISDSLRAGQFF.

V and J are TRBV5-4 and TRBJ2-5, with 13 bases aligning to TRBD2. CDR1 and CDR2 (germline): SGHNT, YYREEE (reference sequence). The V and J ends lost 5 bases and 2 bases, in that order; junction bases with no gene match: 6. This CDR3 comprises 16 residues. The CDR3 bases are TGTGCCAGCAGACGCGGGACTAGCGGGACGCAAGAGACCCAGTACTTC. Protein product: CASRRGTSGTQETQYF.

This clonotype was observed at least ten times. The chain links TRBV29-1 to TRBJ2-1; D may match TRBD1 or TRBD2 (6 bases each). Deletions cut 3 bases from V and 6 bases from J, with 18 bases between. Germline CDR1 is SQVTM and CDR2 is ANQGSEA. This CDR3 region has 15 residues. This CDR3 is CSVDWDLQGTNEQFF. The DNA for the CDR3 is TGCAGCGTTGACTGGGACTTACAGGGAACCAATGAGCAGTTCTTC.

There are many counts of this clonotype. The rearrangement uses TRBV7-9 and TRBJ1-4; no reliable D call. Germline CDR1 is SEHNR and CDR2 is FQNEAQ (reference sequence). This CDR3 is 13 amino acids long. The V end lost 1 base, the J end lost 7 bases, and 7 bases lay between the germline ends. The CDR3 region is CASSLGALEKLFF. The DNA for the CDR3 is TGTGCCAGCAGCTTAGGGGCCCTTGAAAAACTGTTTTTT. The complete variable domain, with remaining parts taken from reference TRBV7-9 and TRBJ1-4, reads DTGVSQNPRHKITKRGQNVTFRCDPISEHNRLYWYRQTLGQGPEFLTYFQNEAQLEKSRLLSDRFSAERPKGSFSTLEIQRTEQGDSAMYLCASSLGALEKLFFGSGTQLSVL.

The chain employs TRBV10-3 and TRBJ2-7, with a weak D call TRBD2 (6 bases). The CDR3 consists of 14 residues. V was shortened by 4 bases and J by 3 bases, with 13 bases between the two germline ends. Looked up from germline, CDR1 is ENHRY and CDR2 is SYGVKD. The CDR3 loop is CAISGRDRGYEQYF. CDR3 sequence (DNA): TGTGCCATCAGTGGGCGGGACCGCGGCTACGAGCAGTACTTC.

In this sample, this clonotype turned up many times. The chain has TRBV12-3 or TRBV12-4 and TRBJ2-1; no clear D. The CDR3 contains 13 residues. The V gene lost 1 base and the J gene lost 10 bases, with 11 bases spanning the gap. CDR3 nucleotides: TGTGCCAGCAGTTTAGTATTGTCTCGGGAGCAGTTCTTC. Protein: CASSLVLSREQFF.

In this sample, this clonotype turned up many times. The J gene is TRBJ1-4, the V gene TRBV28, with 7 bases fitting TRBD1. The CDR3 consists of 16 residues. Trimming cost V 4 bases and J 6 bases; bases outside gene matches: 11. Germline loops: CDR1 MDHEN, CDR2 SYDVKM. CDR3 region: CASSSNSGGLDEKLFF. The CDR3 DNA follows: TGTGCCAGCAGTTCGAACTCAGGGGGGCTGGATGAAAAACTGTTTTTT.

This clonotype has just a few counts. The genes are TRBV29-1 and TRBJ2-1; 12 bases align to TRBD2. The J segment lost 6 bases and the V segment lost 7 bases, leaving 4 bases of the junction unmatched. CDR1 is SQVTM, CDR2 ANQGSEA, per germline. CDR3 length: 13 amino acids. CDR3 amino acids: CSALAGGLNEQFF. CDR3 nucleotide sequence: TGCAGCGCTCTAGCGGGGGGGCTCAATGAGCAGTTCTTC.

This clonotype was observed a few times. The chain recombines TRBV7-9 with TRBJ2-1; a possible D gene is TRBD2 (6 bases). V was clipped by 1 base and J by 3 bases, with 10 bases between them. The germline gives CDR1 SEHNR, CDR2 FQNEAQ (reference sequence). This CDR3 contains 15 residues. CDR3 coding DNA: TGTGCCAGCAGCTTAGATGCGGGATACTACAATGAGCAGTTCTTC. Translating gives CASSLDAGYYNEQFF.

V and J are TRBV20-1 and TRBJ2-7; TRBD2 agrees at 8 bases. V was pared by 5 bases and J by 0 bases, with 18 bases of the junction left unmatched. CDR1 and CDR2 from the germline V gene are DFQATT and SNEGSKA (reference sequence). The CDR3 covers 18 residues. CDR3 nucleotide sequence: TGCAGTGCTCGCACCGTGTGGGCGGGGGGCGTGAGCTCCTACGAGCAGTACTTC. It codes for CSARTVWAGGVSSYEQYF.

The table lists this clonotype with a few counts. V gene TRBV7-2 combines with J gene TRBJ2-7, with D possibly TRBD1 on 5 matching bases. V gave up 5 bases and J gave up 6 bases, with 11 bases separating them. CDR1 and CDR2 (germline): SGHTA, FQGNSA. There are 12 residues in the CDR3. The chain's CDR3 is CASSPRVSEQYF. The CDR3 DNA sequence: TGTGCCAGCAGCCCCAGGGTGTCCGAGCAGTACTTC. Full variable domain (remainder filled in from reference TRBV7-2 and TRBJ2-7): GAGVSQSPSNKVTEKGKDVELRCDPISGHTALYWYRQSLGQGLEFLIYFQGNSAPDKSGLPSDRFSAERTGGSVSTLTIQRTQQEDSAVYLCASSPRVSEQYFGPGTRLTVT.